These 24 T cell receptor beta chains originate from one sample sequenced in a study of blood T cell repertoires in COVID-19 (dated by TCRdb to the early 2020s). Libraries were constructed by the immunoSEQ multiplex PCR assay. In TCRdb, the immuneACCESS table is reduced to in-frame sequences with V and J assigned. These tables do not hold every clone; where another copy was compared, an unresolved V gene accounts for under half, and the others remain unexplained. For this sample there are more than 150,000 clones; roughly 87% appear just once. The leading ten clones occupy roughly 11% of the sample. The sequenced material came from PBMCs or T cells enriched from blood (not recorded which). The source is a man aged 45 to 65 who had recovered from COVID-19.

The chain is built from TRBV25-1 and TRBJ1-1; TRBD1 agrees at 10 bases. The CDR3 extends over 14 amino acids. CDR1 is MGHDK, CDR2 SYGVNS, per germline. V was clipped by 7 bases and J by 5 bases; unmatched bases: 7. The CDR3 sequence: CASKGTGVGTEAFF. The CDR3 DNA reads TGTGCCAGCAAGGGGACAGGGGTCGGGACTGAAGCTTTCTTT.

Only one count was recorded for this clone. J is TRBJ2-5 and V is TRBV7-8; tentatively, D is TRBD1 (9 bases). The CDR3 runs 15 residues. Germline V gene lookup returns CDR1 SGHVS and CDR2 FQNEAQ. The V gene lost 5 bases and the J gene lost 4 bases, with 17 bases spanning the gap. DNA for the CDR3: TGTGCCAGCAGCCCCGGGGGGGACAGGGCAGAGACCCAGTACTTC. This codes for CASSPGGDRAETQYF.

The chain employs TRBV3-1 (or the pseudogene TRBV3-2) and TRBJ2-2, with D maybe TRBD2 (6 bases). The V and J ends lost 4 bases and 4 bases respectively, with 13 bases between them. This CDR3 is built from 15 residues. Germline assignment: CDR1 LGHDT and CDR2 YNNKEL (reference sequence). The CDR3 sequence is CASSRSGRGTGELFF. CDR3 nucleotide sequence: TGTGCCAGCAGCCGCAGCGGGCGCGGCACCGGGGAGCTGTTTTTT.

The CDR3 DNA is TGTGCCAGCAGCGTAGACAGCAGCTCTGGAAACACCATATATTTT. Protein product: CASSVDSSSGNTIYF. This chain uses TRBV6-5 with TRBJ1-3; perhaps TRBD1 as D (5 bases). CDR1 MNHEY and CDR2 SVGAGI come from the germline V gene. The CDR3 runs 15 residues. Trimming removed 6 bases at V and 0 bases at J, with 12 bases between.

J is TRBJ1-2 and V is TRBV24-1; 8 bases align to TRBD1. The CDR3 is made up of 14 amino acids. The V and J ends lost 3 bases and 3 bases, in that order; junction bases with no gene match: 2. CDR1 is KGHDR, CDR2 SFDVKD, per germline. CDR3 DNA sequence: TGTGCCACCAGTGATGGGACAGGCTACTATGGCTACACCTTC. Protein: CATSDGTGYYGYTF.

This chain links TRBV20-1 with TRBJ2-5; D ambiguous. V was shortened by 3 bases and J by 0 bases, with 11 bases between the two germline ends. The germline gives CDR1 DFQATT, CDR2 SNEGSKA (reference sequence). The CDR3 sequence is 14 residues long. The CDR3 spells CSASPDTHQETQYF. The CDR3 nucleotides read TGCAGTGCTAGTCCCGACACCCACCAAGAGACCCAGTACTTC.

The rearrangement uses TRBV3-1 (or the pseudogene TRBV3-2) and TRBJ2-1; D is unclear. V lost 2 bases to trimming and J lost 2 bases, with 10 bases between them. Germline CDR1 and CDR2: LGHDT and YNNKEL (reference sequence). The CDR3 has 15 amino acids. CDR3 in DNA: TGTGCCAGCAGCCAAACCTTCAGAACCTACAATGAGCAGTTCTTC. As protein: CASSQTFRTYNEQFF.

In its sample, this clone was seen a few times. The V gene is TRBV10-3, the J gene TRBJ1-6; no clear D. CDR3 length equals 12 residues. V dropped 2 bases and J dropped 8 bases, with 4 bases sitting between them. Germline V lookup: CDR1 ENHRY, CDR2 SYGVKD. This CDR3 reads CAISEDYSPLHF. DNA of the CDR3: TGTGCCATCAGTGAGGACTATTCACCCCTCCACTTT.

The genes are TRBV7-2 and TRBJ2-2; 7 bases align to TRBD1. V lost 4 bases and J lost 0; bases outside the gene matches: 2. Germline CDR1 and CDR2: SGHTA and FQGNSA. This CDR3 region has 15 residues. CDR3 DNA: TGTGCCAGCAGCTCGGGACAGTCGAACACCGGGGAGCTGTTTTTT. Translating gives CASSSGQSNTGELFF.

V is TRBV11-2 and J is TRBJ2-2, with a weak D call TRBD2 (6 bases). V dropped 4 bases and J dropped 0 bases, with 12 bases sitting between them. Per germline, CDR1 SGHAT and CDR2 FQNNGV. This CDR3 has 16 residues. In DNA form, the CDR3 reads TGTGCCAGCAGCTATGGGACTTTCGCGAACACCGGGGAGCTGTTTTTT. Encoded protein: CASSYGTFANTGELFF.

This chain links TRBV5-5 with TRBJ2-2; TRBD2 is a possible D gene (5 bases). The CDR3 length is 15 residues. Trimming removed 0 bases from V and 13 bases from J, with 19 bases in between. Germline V lookup: CDR1 SGHKS, CDR2 YYEKEE (reference sequence). The CDR3 DNA reads TGTGCCAGCAGCTTGGAAGGGCTCGGCCGGGAAGCGCTGTTTTTT. Translation: CASSLEGLGREALFF.

The rearrangement uses TRBV7-6 and TRBJ2-7, with 8 bases matching TRBD1. Looked up from germline, CDR1 is SGHVS and CDR2 is FNYEAQ. The CDR3 is 13 amino acids. Losses at the gene ends were 2 bases for V and 5 bases for J; bases not matched to a gene: 2. Here the CDR3 DNA reads TGTGCCAGCAGCTTACTACAGGGGGACGAGCAGTACTTC. As protein: CASSLLQGDEQYF.

The chain carries TRBV5-8 and TRBJ2-1, with TRBD1 as a possible D gene (6 bases). CDR1 and CDR2 (germline): SGHTS, YDEGEE. There are 13 residues in the CDR3. V lost 6 bases and J 5 bases, leaving 12 bases between the germline ends. CDR3 DNA: TGTGCCAGCAACCCAACAGGGAACAATGAGCAGTTCTTC. Protein product: CASNPTGNNEQFF. Supplemented by reference TRBV5-8 and TRBJ2-1, the full variable domain reads EAGVTQSPTHLIKTRGQQATLRCSPISGHTSVYWYQQALGLGLQFLLWYDEGEERNRGNFPPRFSGRQFPNYSSELNVNALELEDSALYLCASNPTGNNEQFFGPGTRLTVL.

CDR3 in amino acids: CASSPDRGNGELFF. CDR3 nucleotides: TGTGCCAGCAGCCCGGACAGGGGGAACGGGGAGCTGTTTTTT. The chain has TRBV7-9 and TRBJ2-2; 10 nucleotides line up with TRBD1. From germline, CDR1 is SEHNR and CDR2 FQNEAQ (reference sequence). The CDR3 spans 14 residues. V shed 5 bases, J shed 7 bases, and the junction held 4 bases outside the gene matches.

Turning to this clone: Compared with germline, one end of the junction differs, possibly owing to a read error. This chain links TRBV6-5 with TRBJ1-1, with 8 bases aligning to TRBD1. Germline V gene data show CDR1 as MNHEY and CDR2 as SVGAGI. There are 13 residues in the CDR3. CDR3 DNA: TGTGCCAGCAGTTACTCCGGGGACAGGTCTGGTTTGTTT. Its protein is CASSYSGDRSGLF.

CDR3 coding DNA: TGTGCCAGCAGCCAAGACGCGACTAGCGAAGAGACCCAGTACTTC. This sequence encodes CASSQDATSEETQYF. V and J are TRBV4-2 and TRBJ2-5; 8 bases line up with TRBD2. Germline V CDR1 and CDR2: LGHNA, YNFKEQ. The CDR3 runs 15 residues. With V trimmed by 0 bases and J by 3 bases, 3 bases remained unmatched.

This clone was seen a few times. The rearrangement joins TRBV6-2 or TRBV6-3 to TRBJ1-1, with D perhaps TRBD1 (6 bases). V shed 6 bases and J shed 1 base, with 18 bases lying between them. Germline CDR1 is MNHEY and CDR2 is SVGEGT. The CDR3 extends over 16 amino acids. The CDR3 region has the DNA TGTGCCAGCAGCCCTATGGCAGGGGTTCCGAACACTGAAGCTTTCTTT. Protein: CASSPMAGVPNTEAFF.

The J gene is TRBJ2-7, the V gene TRBV7-9; 9 nucleotides line up with TRBD1. J gave up 12 bases and V 1 base, and 1 base lay outside the gene matches. This CDR3 contains 11 residues. From germline, CDR1 is SEHNR and CDR2 FQNEAQ (reference sequence). The chain's CDR3 is CASSLGQGVYF. In nucleotides, the CDR3 is TGTGCCAGCAGCTTAGGACAGGGGGTGTACTTC.

The chain recombines TRBV19 with TRBJ2-1; D remains unclear. The CDR3 contains 13 residues. Germline CDR1 and CDR2: LNHDA and SQIVND (reference sequence). V shed 4 bases and J shed 6 bases, with 10 bases lying between them. CDR3 loop: CASSTSILNEQFF. The CDR3 bases are TGTGCCAGTAGTACCTCAATACTCAATGAGCAGTTCTTC.

This clone was seen only a few times. The rearrangement joins TRBV6-2 or TRBV6-3 to TRBJ2-1, with TRBD1 as a possible D gene (5 bases). Looked up from germline, CDR1 is MNHEY and CDR2 is SVGEGT. The CDR3 is made up of 14 amino acids. V lost 2 bases, J lost 7 bases, and 12 bases lay in between. This chain's CDR3 is CASSYTRVENEQFF. For the CDR3, the DNA is TGTGCCAGCAGTTACACCAGGGTTGAGAATGAGCAGTTCTTC.

The chain employs TRBV20-1 and TRBJ2-2; TRBD2 might be the D (6 bases). The CDR3 is made up of 11 amino acids. Between the trimmed V and J ends, which lost 7 bases and 5 bases, there was a span of 8 bases. Germline-derived CDR1 and CDR2 are DFQATT and SNEGSKA (reference sequence). The CDR3 bases are TGCAGTGGGGGGAGGACCGGGGAGCTGTTTTTT. Amino acids: CSGGRTGELFF.

V gene TRBV28 combines with J gene TRBJ2-1; tentatively, D is TRBD1 (5 bases). The ends were cut back, 6 bases at V and 10 bases at J, with 22 bases in the middle. Germline assignment: CDR1 MDHEN and CDR2 SYDVKM. The CDR3 loop spans 15 amino acids. The CDR3 loop is CASSLTGFLKGEQFF. In DNA, the CDR3 is TGTGCCAGCAGCTTAACCGGATTTTTAAAGGGGGAGCAGTTCTTC.

This chain uses TRBV28 with TRBJ1-5; D possibly corresponds to TRBD1 (5 bases). This CDR3 spans 15 amino acids. V lost 3 bases and J lost 1, with 10 bases in between. The germline V gene encodes CDR1 MDHEN and CDR2 SYDVKM. CDR3: CASSFPGGSNQPQHF. DNA for the CDR3: TGTGCCAGCAGTTTCCCGGGGGGGAGCAATCAGCCCCAGCATTTT. The whole variable domain, filled in from reference TRBV28 and TRBJ1-5, reads DVKVTQSSRYLVKRTGEKVFLECVQDMDHENMFWYRQDPGLGLRLIYFSYDVKMKEKGDIPEGYSVSREKKERFSLILESASTNQTSMYLCASSFPGGSNQPQHFGDGTRLSIL.

This chain links TRBV7-2 with TRBJ2-1; TRBD2 matches at 7 bases. With 2 bases clipped from V and 7 bases from J, the junction kept 17 bases outside the gene matches. This CDR3 spans 18 amino acids. The germline V gene encodes CDR1 SGHTA and CDR2 FQGNSA. The CDR3 here is CASSLIWVGGSRENEQFF. The CDR3 DNA follows: TGTGCCAGCAGCTTAATTTGGGTAGGCGGGAGTAGGGAAAATGAGCAGTTCTTC.